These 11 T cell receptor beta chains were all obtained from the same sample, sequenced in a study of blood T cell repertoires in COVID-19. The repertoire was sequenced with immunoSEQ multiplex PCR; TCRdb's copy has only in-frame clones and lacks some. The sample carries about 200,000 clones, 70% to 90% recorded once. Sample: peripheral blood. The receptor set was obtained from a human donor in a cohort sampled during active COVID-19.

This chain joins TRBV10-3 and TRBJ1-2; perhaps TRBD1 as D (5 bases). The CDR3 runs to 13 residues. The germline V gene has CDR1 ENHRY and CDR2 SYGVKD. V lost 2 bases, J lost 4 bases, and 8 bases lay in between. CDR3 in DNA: TGTGCCATCAGTGAGGGGGCCGGCTATGGCTACACCTTC. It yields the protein CAISEGAGYGYTF.

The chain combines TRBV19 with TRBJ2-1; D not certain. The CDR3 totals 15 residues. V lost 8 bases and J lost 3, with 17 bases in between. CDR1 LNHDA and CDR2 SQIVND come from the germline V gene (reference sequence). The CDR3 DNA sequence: TGTGCCAGTTCACAGTACCGAATGGGCTACAATGAGCAGTTCTTC. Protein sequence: CASSQYRMGYNEQFF.

CDR3 coding DNA: TGTGCCAGCAGCCGAGGTTGGGAGCCCGGAAACACCATATATTTT. It codes for CASSRGWEPGNTIYF. This sequence joins TRBV7-9 and TRBJ1-3, with D uncertain. The CDR3 consists of 15 residues. The germline CDR1 and CDR2 sequences are SEHNR and FQNEAQ (reference sequence). V was pared by 5 bases and J by 4 bases, with 15 bases between.

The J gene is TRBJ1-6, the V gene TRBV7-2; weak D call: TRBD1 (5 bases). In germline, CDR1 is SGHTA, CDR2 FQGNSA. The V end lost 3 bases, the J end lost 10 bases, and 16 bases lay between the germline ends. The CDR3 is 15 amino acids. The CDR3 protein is CASSFLRGSGSPLHF. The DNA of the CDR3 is TGTGCCAGCAGCTTCCTCCGGGGGAGCGGATCACCCCTCCACTTT. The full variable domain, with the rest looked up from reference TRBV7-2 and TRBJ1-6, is GAGVSQSPSNKVTEKGKDVELRCDPISGHTALYWYRQSLGQGLEFLIYFQGNSAPDKSGLPSDRFSAERTGGSVSTLTIQRTQQEDSAVYLCASSFLRGSGSPLHFGNGTRLTVT.

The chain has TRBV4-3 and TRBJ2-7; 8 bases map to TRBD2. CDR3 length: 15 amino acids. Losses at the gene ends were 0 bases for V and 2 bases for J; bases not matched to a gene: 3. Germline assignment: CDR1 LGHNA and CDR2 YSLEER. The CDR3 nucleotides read TGCGCCAGCAGCCAAGAGACCGGGGGGGCCTACGAGCAGTACTTC. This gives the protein CASSQETGGAYEQYF.

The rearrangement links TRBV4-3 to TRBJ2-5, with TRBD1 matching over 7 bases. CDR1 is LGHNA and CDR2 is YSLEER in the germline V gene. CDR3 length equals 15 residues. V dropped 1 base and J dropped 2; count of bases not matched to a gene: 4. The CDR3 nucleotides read TGCGCCAGCAGCCAAGCTCCGACAGGGCAAGAGACCCAGTACTTC. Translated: CASSQAPTGQETQYF.

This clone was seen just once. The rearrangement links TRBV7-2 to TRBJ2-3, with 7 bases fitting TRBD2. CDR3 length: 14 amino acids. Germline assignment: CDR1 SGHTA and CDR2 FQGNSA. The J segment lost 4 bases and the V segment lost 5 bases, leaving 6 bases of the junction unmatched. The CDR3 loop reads CASSIGLVPDTQYF. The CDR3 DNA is TGTGCCAGCAGCATTGGACTAGTTCCAGATACGCAGTATTTT. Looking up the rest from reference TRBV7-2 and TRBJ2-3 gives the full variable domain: GAGVSQSPSNKVTEKGKDVELRCDPISGHTALYWYRQSLGQGLEFLIYFQGNSAPDKSGLPSDRFSAERTGGSVSTLTIQRTQQEDSAVYLCASSIGLVPDTQYFGPGTRLTVL.

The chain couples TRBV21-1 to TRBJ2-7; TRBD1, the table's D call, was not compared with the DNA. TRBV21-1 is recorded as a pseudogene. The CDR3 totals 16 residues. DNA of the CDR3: TGTGCCAGCAGCAAAGGAGAACCCGACAGGGCCCACGAGCAGTACTTC. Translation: CASSKGEPDRAHEQYF.

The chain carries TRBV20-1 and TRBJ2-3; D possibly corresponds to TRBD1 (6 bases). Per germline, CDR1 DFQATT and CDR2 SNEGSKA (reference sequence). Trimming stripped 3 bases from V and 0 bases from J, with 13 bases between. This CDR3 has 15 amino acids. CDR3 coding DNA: TGCAGTGCTAGTGTGGGGGCCCCTAGCACAGATACGCAGTATTTT. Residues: CSASVGAPSTDTQYF.

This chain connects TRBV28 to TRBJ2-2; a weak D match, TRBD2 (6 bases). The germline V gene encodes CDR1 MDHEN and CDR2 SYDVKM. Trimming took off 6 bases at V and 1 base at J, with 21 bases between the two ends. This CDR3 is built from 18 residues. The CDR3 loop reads CASSPLAGRGGNTGELFF. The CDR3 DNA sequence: TGTGCCAGCAGCCCGCTCGCGGGGCGGGGAGGGAACACCGGGGAGCTGTTTTTT. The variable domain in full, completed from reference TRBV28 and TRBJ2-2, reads DVKVTQSSRYLVKRTGEKVFLECVQDMDHENMFWYRQDPGLGLRLIYFSYDVKMKEKGDIPEGYSVSREKKERFSLILESASTNQTSMYLCASSPLAGRGGNTGELFFGEGSRLTVL.

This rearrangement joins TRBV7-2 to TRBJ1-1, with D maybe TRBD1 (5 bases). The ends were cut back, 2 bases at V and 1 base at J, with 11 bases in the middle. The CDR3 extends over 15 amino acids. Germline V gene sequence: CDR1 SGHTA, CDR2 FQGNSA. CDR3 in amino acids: CASSLQGTANTEAFF. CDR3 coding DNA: TGTGCCAGCAGCTTACAGGGTACAGCGAACACTGAAGCTTTCTTT.